Below are 26 T cell receptor beta chains sequenced from a single sample in a study of CD8 T cells in ankylosing spondylitis. TCRdb called the 5' RACE reads again in MiXCR, with one record for every CDR3 protein. The table shows 300,000 to 400,000 distinct CDR3 sequences, with 11% occurring only once. Sequenced material: blood, either unsorted or a sorted T cell fraction (not recorded which). These receptors were collected from a female donor with ankylosing spondylitis or in good health (not recorded which).

This clonotype has a count of ten or more. V is TRBV20-1 and J is TRBJ2-1, with 7 bases lining up with TRBD2. Germline V CDR1 and CDR2: DFQATT, SNEGSKA (reference sequence). Trimming cost V 3 bases and J 6 bases; bases outside gene matches: 17. There are 17 residues in the CDR3. The CDR3 is CSASPLLLAGTTNEQFF. CDR3 DNA sequence: TGCAGTGCTAGTCCCCTCTTACTGGCGGGGACTACCAATGAGCAGTTCTTC.

The table lists this clonotype with many counts. The chain is built from TRBV12-3 or TRBV12-4 and TRBJ1-1, with D maybe TRBD1 (6 bases). This CDR3 comprises 14 residues. V lost 8 bases, J lost 4 bases, and 17 bases lay in between. The CDR3 is CASLRQAGITEAFF. The CDR3 DNA sequence: TGTGCCAGCCTTAGACAGGCCGGAATCACTGAAGCTTTCTTT.

This clonotype was seen more than once but under ten times. The chain links TRBV30 to TRBJ1-5; D gene ambiguous. This CDR3 comprises 16 residues. The V gene's germline CDR1 is GTSNPN and CDR2 SVGIG (reference sequence). Trimming stripped 2 bases from V and 1 base from J, with 15 bases between. The CDR3 region has the DNA TGTGCCTGGAGTACGGCCCTCCCCGGGAGCAATCAGCCCCAGCATTTT. Encoded protein: CAWSTALPGSNQPQHF.

The sample holds a few counts of this clonotype. The chain carries TRBV6-5 and TRBJ2-7; maybe TRBD1 (5 bases). V gave up 0 bases and J gave up 4 bases, with 10 bases separating them. This CDR3 is built from 14 residues. Germline CDR1 is MNHEY and CDR2 is SVGAGI. The CDR3 reads CASSYSRAEYEQYF. CDR3 nucleotide sequence: TGTGCCAGCAGTTACTCCAGGGCGGAATACGAGCAGTACTTC.

This clonotype has ten or more counts. The CDR3 is CASSEGPEQFF. CDR3 nucleotide sequence: TGTGCCAGCAGCGAGGGCCCCGAGCAGTTCTTC. V gene TRBV27 combines with J gene TRBJ2-1, with D tentatively TRBD2 (5 bases). The CDR3 covers 11 residues. Looked up from germline, CDR1 is MNHEY and CDR2 is SMNVEV (reference sequence). The ends were cut back, 6 bases at V and 10 bases at J, with 10 bases in the middle.

This clonotype was detected a few times. The rearrangement joins TRBV20-1 to TRBJ2-2; D may match TRBD1 or TRBD2 (6 bases each). Germline-derived CDR1 and CDR2 are DFQATT and SNEGSKA (reference sequence). The V and J ends lost 6 bases and 1 base respectively, with 15 bases between them. CDR3 length equals 15 residues. The CDR3 region has the DNA TGCAGTGCCCAACAGGGAGGAGGGAACACCGGGGAGCTGTTTTTT. Its translation: CSAQQGGGNTGELFF.

Many counts were recorded for this clonotype. Written as DNA, the CDR3 is TGTGCCAGCAGCTTAGACGGGACGGCGATGGGGTATGGCTACACCTTC. It specifies CASSLDGTAMGYGYTF. The chain recombines TRBV7-9 with TRBJ1-2, with D possibly TRBD1 on 5 matching bases. Germline V gives CDR1 SEHNR, CDR2 FQNEAQ (reference sequence). V dropped 1 base and J dropped 5 bases, with 17 bases sitting between them. CDR3 size: 16 residues. Together with reference TRBV7-9 and TRBJ1-2, the CDR3 gives the full variable domain: DTGVSQNPRHKITKRGQNVTFRCDPISEHNRLYWYRQTLGQGPEFLTYFQNEAQLEKSRLLSDRFSAERPKGSFSTLEIQRTEQGDSAMYLCASSLDGTAMGYGYTFGSGTRLTVV.

This clonotype was observed many times. The chain employs TRBV5-6 and TRBJ2-3, with D possibly being TRBD1 (6 bases). Deletions cut 7 bases from V and 0 bases from J, with 18 bases between. Germline values: CDR1 SGHDT, CDR2 YYEEEE. The CDR3 loop spans 16 amino acids. The CDR3 protein is CASLVIGDTSTDTQYF. The CDR3 bases are TGTGCCAGCCTGGTGATTGGGGACACGAGCACAGATACGCAGTATTTT.

This clonotype was picked up a small number of times. J is TRBJ2-7 and V is TRBV7-6; the D gene is possibly TRBD1 (6 bases). With 6 bases removed from V and 6 bases from J, the gap between germline ends came to 18 bases. Looked up from germline, CDR1 is SGHVS and CDR2 is FNYEAQ. The CDR3 length is 14 residues. CDR3: CASSSTGFGSEQYF. In DNA, the CDR3 is TGTGCCAGCAGTTCCACAGGGTTTGGGTCCGAGCAGTACTTC. Together with reference TRBV7-6 and TRBJ2-7, the CDR3 gives the full variable domain: GAGVSQSPRYKVTKRGQDVALRCDPISGHVSLYWYRQALGQGPEFLTYFNYEAQQDKSGLPNDRFSAERPEGSISTLTIQRTEQRDSAMYRCASSSTGFGSEQYFGPGTRLTVT.

CDR3 region: CASSNRHPGFVYNEQFF. Here the CDR3 DNA reads TGTGCCAGCAGCAATCGCCACCCCGGATTCGTCTACAATGAGCAGTTCTTC. The gene calls are TRBV11-2 and TRBJ2-1; the D is unclear. Trimming left V 5 bases short and J 3 bases short, with 20 bases between. The CDR3 spans 17 residues. The germline gives CDR1 SGHAT, CDR2 FQNNGV.

This clonotype was seen many times. CDR3 sequence reads: CASSFRDRAETQYF. The CDR3 DNA reads as TGTGCCAGCAGCTTCCGGGACAGGGCAGAGACCCAGTACTTC. V usage is TRBV7-9 and J usage is TRBJ2-5; 9 bases are a match to TRBD1. The CDR3 sequence is 14 residues long. Germline V gene sequence: CDR1 SEHNR, CDR2 FQNEAQ (reference sequence). V shed 3 bases, J shed 4 bases, and the junction held 3 bases outside the gene matches.

CDR3 nucleotides: TGTGCCAGCAGTTATCTCTTACGGAGGGATAGCAATCAGCCCCAGCATTTT. Its protein product is CASSYLLRRDSNQPQHF. The chain recombines TRBV6-5 with TRBJ1-5, with D unresolved. Germline CDR1 reads MNHEY; CDR2 reads SVGAGI. Between the trimmed V and J ends, which lost 3 bases and 0 bases, there was a span of 15 bases. The CDR3 contains 17 residues.

This clonotype has ten or more counts. V and J are TRBV20-1 and TRBJ1-1, with D perhaps TRBD1 (5 bases). Germline V gives CDR1 DFQATT, CDR2 SNEGSKA (reference sequence). The CDR3 loop spans 14 amino acids. The V gene lost 3 bases and the J gene lost 4 bases, with 15 bases spanning the gap. The CDR3, as DNA: TGCAGTGCTAGTTACCAGGGCTCAGTCACTGAAGCTTTCTTT. It codes for CSASYQGSVTEAFF.

There are many counts of this clonotype. The rearrangement uses TRBV12-3 or TRBV12-4 and TRBJ2-1; D gene uncertain. The CDR3 covers 14 residues. V was pared by 1 base and J by 9 bases, with 13 bases between. CDR3 sequence reads: CASSLVIPQVEQFF. CDR3 in DNA: TGTGCCAGCAGTTTAGTGATCCCTCAGGTTGAGCAGTTCTTC.

This clonotype occurred many times. In DNA, the CDR3 is TGTGCCAGCAGCGTAGCTCCGACAGGGTCCTCTGAAGCTTTCTTT. Its protein is CASSVAPTGSSEAFF. The V and J genes are TRBV9 and TRBJ1-1; 7 bases agree with TRBD1. With 0 bases clipped from V and 6 bases from J, the junction kept 8 bases outside the gene matches. The V gene's germline CDR1 is SGDLS and CDR2 YYNGEE. The CDR3 extends over 15 amino acids.

This clonotype occurred many times. This sequence joins TRBV9 and TRBJ1-2, with D unclear. V lost 1 base and J 8 bases, leaving 15 bases between the germline ends. The CDR3 has 14 amino acids. Looked up from germline, CDR1 is SGDLS and CDR2 is YYNGEE. CDR3 amino acids: CASSVLASPRGYTF. The CDR3 DNA is TGTGCCAGCAGCGTACTGGCATCCCCCCGGGGCTACACCTTC.

This clonotype has at least ten counts. The chain combines TRBV5-1 with TRBJ2-7; 7 bases line up with TRBD2. The CDR3 runs to 14 residues. The germline V gene encodes CDR1 SGHRS and CDR2 YFSETQ. The V gene end was trimmed by 2 bases and the J gene end by 4 bases; junction bases not matched to a gene: 6. The CDR3 DNA follows: TGCGCCAGCAGCTTTTCGACTAGCTCATACGAGCAGTACTTC. It is translated as CASSFSTSSYEQYF. Combining the CDR3 with reference TRBV5-1 and TRBJ2-7 gives the whole variable domain KAGVTQTPRYLIKTRGQQVTLSCSPISGHRSVSWYQQTPGQGLQFLFEYFSETQRNKGNFPGRFSGRQFSNSRSEMNVSTLELGDSALYLCASSFSTSSYEQYFGPGTRLTVT.

This clonotype showed up just a few times. The chain carries TRBV5-1 and TRBJ1-6; no clear D gene. V was pared by 7 bases and J by 7 bases, with 9 bases between. CDR3 size: 12 residues. Germline lookup yields CDR1 SGHRS and CDR2 YFSETQ. Here the CDR3 reads CASGQENSPLHF. In DNA, the CDR3 is TGCGCCAGCGGGCAGGAAAATTCACCCCTCCACTTT.

At least ten counts were recorded for this clonotype. The V gene is TRBV5-1, the J gene TRBJ1-4, with D perhaps matching TRBD1 (6 bases). The CDR3 is 15 amino acids. Trimming left V 5 bases short and J 5 bases short, with 16 bases between. Germline V lookup: CDR1 SGHRS, CDR2 YFSETQ. The DNA of the CDR3 is TGCGCCAGCAGAGGGGGTCCCGGAAGAAATGAAAAACTGTTTTTT. This sequence encodes CASRGGPGRNEKLFF.

The V and J genes are TRBV7-9 and TRBJ1-4; TRBD1 might be the D (6 bases). Germline V lookup: CDR1 SEHNR, CDR2 FQNEAQ (reference sequence). V was shortened by 6 bases and J by 5 bases, with 13 bases between the two germline ends. This CDR3 region has 14 residues. This CDR3 reads CASRRQGLNEKLFF. The CDR3 DNA sequence: TGTGCCAGCAGACGCCAGGGGCTAAATGAAAAACTGTTTTTT.

CDR3 loop: CATSRVRGLAGVGTDTQYF. CDR3 DNA: TGTGCCACCAGCAGAGTAAGAGGCCTAGCGGGAGTCGGGACAGATACGCAGTATTTT. V is TRBV15 and J is TRBJ2-3, with TRBD2 matching 10 bases. Trimming removed 1 base from V and 3 bases from J; junction bases left unmatched: 13. This CDR3 has 19 residues. CDR1 and CDR2 from the germline V gene are LNHNV and YYDKDF (reference sequence).

V is TRBV7-2 and J is TRBJ2-2; D might be TRBD2 (6 bases). V shed 2 bases and J shed 6 bases, with 16 bases lying between them. Germline V gene sequence: CDR1 SGHTA, CDR2 FQGNSA. This CDR3 spans 16 amino acids. The CDR3 loop is CASSLITGGGPGELFF. CDR3 bases: TGTGCCAGCAGCTTAATAACCGGGGGAGGCCCCGGGGAGCTGTTTTTT.

This clonotype was counted many times. V is TRBV28 and J is TRBJ2-3; D uncertain. This CDR3 comprises 14 residues. Germline CDR1 is MDHEN and CDR2 is SYDVKM. V was trimmed by 3 bases and J by 3 bases, leaving 10 bases between them. This chain's CDR3 is CASSFQDNTDTQYF. The CDR3 DNA follows: TGTGCCAGCAGTTTTCAAGACAATACAGATACGCAGTATTTT. Filled out from reference TRBV28 and TRBJ2-3, the complete variable domain reads DVKVTQSSRYLVKRTGEKVFLECVQDMDHENMFWYRQDPGLGLRLIYFSYDVKMKEKGDIPEGYSVSREKKERFSLILESASTNQTSMYLCASSFQDNTDTQYFGPGTRLTVL.

This clonotype has a count of ten or more. The rearrangement uses TRBV20-1 and TRBJ2-1, with D unresolved. This CDR3 has 10 amino acids. Germline assignment: CDR1 DFQATT and CDR2 SNEGSKA (reference sequence). Trimming shortened V by 6 bases and J by 7 bases, and 7 bases separated the two germline ends. The CDR3 loop is CSAIGNEQFF. The DNA of the CDR3 is TGCAGTGCGATAGGAAATGAGCAGTTCTTC.

The chain joins TRBV7-9 to TRBJ1-5; D unclear. The V end lost 2 bases, the J end lost 6 bases, and 14 bases lay between the germline ends. The CDR3 runs 15 residues. Germline V lookup: CDR1 SEHNR, CDR2 FQNEAQ (reference sequence). The CDR3 sequence is CASSLSVGLPQPQHF. The CDR3 DNA is TGTGCCAGCAGCTTATCCGTTGGGTTACCTCAGCCCCAGCATTTT.

This clonotype was detected only once. This rearrangement joins TRBV28 to TRBJ1-3; D is ambiguous. Trimming cost V 5 bases and J 8 bases, with 19 bases left between them. The CDR3 length is 15 residues. The V gene's germline CDR1 is MDHEN and CDR2 SYDVKM. The CDR3: CASSPGSVEGHTIYF. The CDR3, as DNA: TGTGCCAGCAGTCCGGGCTCGGTCGAAGGGCACACCATATATTTT.